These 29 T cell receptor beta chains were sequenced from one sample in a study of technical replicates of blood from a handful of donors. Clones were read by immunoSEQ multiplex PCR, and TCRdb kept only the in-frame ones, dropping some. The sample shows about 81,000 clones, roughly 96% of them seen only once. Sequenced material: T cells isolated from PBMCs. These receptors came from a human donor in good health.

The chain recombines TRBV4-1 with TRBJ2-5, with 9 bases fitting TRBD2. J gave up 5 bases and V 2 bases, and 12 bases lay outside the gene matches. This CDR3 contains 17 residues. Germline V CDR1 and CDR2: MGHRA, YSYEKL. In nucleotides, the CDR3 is TGCGCCAGCAGCCAAATCGTAGCGGGGGTACTGAGGGAGACCCAGTACTTC. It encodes CASSQIVAGVLRETQYF.

The CDR3 loop reads CASSPGTGDNEQFF. The CDR3 DNA follows: TGTGCCAGCAGCCCCGGGACAGGGGACAATGAGCAGTTCTTC. V usage is TRBV27 and J usage is TRBJ2-1, with 10 bases identical to TRBD1. V lost 6 bases to trimming and J lost 5 bases; unmatched junction nucleotides: 4. Germline assignment: CDR1 MNHEY and CDR2 SMNVEV (reference sequence). This CDR3 has 14 amino acids.

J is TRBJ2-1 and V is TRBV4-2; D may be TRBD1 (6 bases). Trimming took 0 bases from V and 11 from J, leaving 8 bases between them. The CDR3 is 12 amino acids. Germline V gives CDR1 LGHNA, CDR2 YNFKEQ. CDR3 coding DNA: TGTGCCAGCAGCCAAGAGGGGGCCAAGCAGTTCTTC. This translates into CASSQEGAKQFF.

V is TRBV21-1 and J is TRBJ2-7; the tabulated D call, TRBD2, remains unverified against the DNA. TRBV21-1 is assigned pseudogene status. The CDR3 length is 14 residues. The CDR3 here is CASSITTRMGEQYF. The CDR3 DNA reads TGTGCCAGCAGCATTACGACTAGAATGGGCGAGCAGTACTTC.

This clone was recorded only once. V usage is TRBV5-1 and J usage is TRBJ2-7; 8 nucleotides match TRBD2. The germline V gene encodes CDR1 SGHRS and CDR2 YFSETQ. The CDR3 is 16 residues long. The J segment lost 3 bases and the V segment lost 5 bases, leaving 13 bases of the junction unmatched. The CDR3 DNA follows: TGCGCCAGCAGACCAAGGACTAGCTCTCCGGACTACGAGCAGTACTTC. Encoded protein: CASRPRTSSPDYEQYF.

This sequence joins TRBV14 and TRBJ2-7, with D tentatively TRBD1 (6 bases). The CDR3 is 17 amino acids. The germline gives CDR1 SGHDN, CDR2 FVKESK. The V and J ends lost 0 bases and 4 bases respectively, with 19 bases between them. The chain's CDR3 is CASSQETWDTAPYEQYF. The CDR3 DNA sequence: TGTGCCAGCAGCCAAGAAACATGGGACACCGCCCCGTACGAGCAGTACTTC.

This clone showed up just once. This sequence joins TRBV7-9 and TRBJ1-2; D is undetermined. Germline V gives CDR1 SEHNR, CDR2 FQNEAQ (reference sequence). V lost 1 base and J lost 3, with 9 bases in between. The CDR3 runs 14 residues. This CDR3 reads CASSLGGLDYGYTF. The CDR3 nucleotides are TGTGCCAGCAGCTTAGGAGGTTTGGACTATGGCTACACCTTC.

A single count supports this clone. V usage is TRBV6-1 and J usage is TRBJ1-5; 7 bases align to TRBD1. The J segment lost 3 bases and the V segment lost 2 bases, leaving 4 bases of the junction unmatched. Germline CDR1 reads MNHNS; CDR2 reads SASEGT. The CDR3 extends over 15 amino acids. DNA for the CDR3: TGTGCCAGCAGTGAATTCGACAGGGCCAATCAGCCCCAGCATTTT. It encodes CASSEFDRANQPQHF.

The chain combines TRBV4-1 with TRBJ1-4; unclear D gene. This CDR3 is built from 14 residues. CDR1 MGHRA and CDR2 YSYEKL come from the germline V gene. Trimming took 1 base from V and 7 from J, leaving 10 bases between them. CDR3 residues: CASSQGPEAEKLFF. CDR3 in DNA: TGCGCCAGCAGCCAAGGTCCTGAGGCTGAAAAACTGTTTTTT.

Written as DNA, the CDR3 is TGTGCCAGCAGTCCCGAGACAGGAAACACCATATATTTT. It specifies CASSPETGNTIYF. V gene TRBV6-5 combines with J gene TRBJ1-3; D gene unclear. The V gene's germline CDR1 is MNHEY and CDR2 SVGAGI. V lost 5 bases and J 4 bases, leaving 9 bases between the germline ends. CDR3 length: 13 amino acids.

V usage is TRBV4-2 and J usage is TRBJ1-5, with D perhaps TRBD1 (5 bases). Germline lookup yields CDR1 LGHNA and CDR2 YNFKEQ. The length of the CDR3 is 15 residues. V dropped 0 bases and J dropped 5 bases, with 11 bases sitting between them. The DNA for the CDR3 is TGTGCCAGCAGCCAAGATGCCCAGGGCGATCAGCCCCAGCATTTT. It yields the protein CASSQDAQGDQPQHF.

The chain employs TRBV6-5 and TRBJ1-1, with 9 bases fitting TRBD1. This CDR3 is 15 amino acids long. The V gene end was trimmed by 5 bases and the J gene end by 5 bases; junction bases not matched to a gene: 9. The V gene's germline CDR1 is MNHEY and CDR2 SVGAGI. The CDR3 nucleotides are TGTGCCAGCAGTGCTTCCTTGACAGGGGGGACTGAAGCTTTCTTT. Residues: CASSASLTGGTEAFF.

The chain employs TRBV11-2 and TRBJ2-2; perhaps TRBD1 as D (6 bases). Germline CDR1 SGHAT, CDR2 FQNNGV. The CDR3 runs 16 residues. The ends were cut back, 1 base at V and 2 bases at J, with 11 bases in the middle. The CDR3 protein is CASSLVVTGNTGELFF. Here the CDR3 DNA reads TGTGCCAGCAGCTTAGTTGTGACAGGAAACACCGGGGAGCTGTTTTTT.

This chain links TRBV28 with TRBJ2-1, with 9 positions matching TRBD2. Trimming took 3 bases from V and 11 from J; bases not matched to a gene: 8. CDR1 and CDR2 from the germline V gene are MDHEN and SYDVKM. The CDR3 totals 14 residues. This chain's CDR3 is CASSFQGLAFQQFF. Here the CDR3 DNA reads TGTGCCAGCAGTTTTCAAGGACTAGCGTTTCAGCAGTTCTTC.

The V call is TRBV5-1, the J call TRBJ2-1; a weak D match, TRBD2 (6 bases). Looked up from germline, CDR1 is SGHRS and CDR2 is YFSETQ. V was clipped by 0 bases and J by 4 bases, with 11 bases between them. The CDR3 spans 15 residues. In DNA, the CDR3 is TGCGCCAGCAGCTTGGCTGGTAGCGGATACAATGAGCAGTTCTTC. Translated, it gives CASSLAGSGYNEQFF.

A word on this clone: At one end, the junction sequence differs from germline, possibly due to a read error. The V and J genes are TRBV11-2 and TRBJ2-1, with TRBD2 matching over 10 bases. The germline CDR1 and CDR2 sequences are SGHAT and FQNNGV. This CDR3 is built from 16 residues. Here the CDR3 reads CASSLLSGGTNPERFF. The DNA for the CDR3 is TGTGCCAGCAGCTTACTTAGCGGGGGGACTAATCCTGAGCGGTTCTTC.

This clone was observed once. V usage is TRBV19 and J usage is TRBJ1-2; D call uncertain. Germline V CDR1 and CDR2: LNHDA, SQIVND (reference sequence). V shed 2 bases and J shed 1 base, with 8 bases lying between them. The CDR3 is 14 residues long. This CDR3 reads CASSIPGVNYGYTF. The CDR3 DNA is TGTGCCAGTAGTATACCCGGGGTTAACTATGGCTACACCTTC.

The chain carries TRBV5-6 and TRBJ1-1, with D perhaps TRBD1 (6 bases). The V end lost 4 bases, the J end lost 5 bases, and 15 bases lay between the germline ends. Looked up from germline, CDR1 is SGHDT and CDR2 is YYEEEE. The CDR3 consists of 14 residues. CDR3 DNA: TGTGCCAGCAGCCTGATGACAGGCCCTACTGAAGCTTTCTTT. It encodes CASSLMTGPTEAFF.

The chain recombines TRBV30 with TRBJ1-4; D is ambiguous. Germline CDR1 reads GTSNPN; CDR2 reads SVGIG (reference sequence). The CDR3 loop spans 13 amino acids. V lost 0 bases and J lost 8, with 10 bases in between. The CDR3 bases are TGTGCCTGGAGTGTACTAACGGGAGAAAAACTGTTTTTT. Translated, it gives CAWSVLTGEKLFF.

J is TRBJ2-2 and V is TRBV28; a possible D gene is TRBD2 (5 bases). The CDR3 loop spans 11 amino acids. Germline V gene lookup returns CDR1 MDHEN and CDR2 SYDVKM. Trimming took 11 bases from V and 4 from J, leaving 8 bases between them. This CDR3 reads CAGEGTGELFF. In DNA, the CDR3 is TGTGCCGGCGAGGGCACCGGGGAGCTGTTTTTT. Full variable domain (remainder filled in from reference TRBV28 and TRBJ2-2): DVKVTQSSRYLVKRTGEKVFLECVQDMDHENMFWYRQDPGLGLRLIYFSYDVKMKEKGDIPEGYSVSREKKERFSLILESASTNQTSMYLCAGEGTGELFFGEGSRLTVL.

Here the CDR3 reads CARHTGTDLYYGYTF. CDR3 coding DNA: TGTGCCAGACATACCGGGACAGATCTTTACTATGGCTACACCTTC. The chain uses TRBV2 and TRBJ1-2, with 7 bases lining up with TRBD1. This CDR3 comprises 15 residues. The germline V gene has CDR1 SNHLY and CDR2 FYNNEI. Trimming took 9 bases from V and 3 from J; bases not matched to a gene: 13.

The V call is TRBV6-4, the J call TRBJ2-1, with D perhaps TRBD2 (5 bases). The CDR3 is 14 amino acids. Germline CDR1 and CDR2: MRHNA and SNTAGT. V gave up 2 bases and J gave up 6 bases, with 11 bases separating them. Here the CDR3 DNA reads TGTGCCAGCAGTGACCCCCGAGGGCGCAATGAGCAGTTCTTC. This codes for CASSDPRGRNEQFF.

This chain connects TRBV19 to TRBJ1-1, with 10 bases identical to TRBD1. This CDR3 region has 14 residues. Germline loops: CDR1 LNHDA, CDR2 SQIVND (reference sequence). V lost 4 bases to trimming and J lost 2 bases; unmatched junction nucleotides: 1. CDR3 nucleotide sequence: TGTGCCAGTAGTAGGGACAGGGGTAACACTGAAGCTTTCTTT. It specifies CASSRDRGNTEAFF.

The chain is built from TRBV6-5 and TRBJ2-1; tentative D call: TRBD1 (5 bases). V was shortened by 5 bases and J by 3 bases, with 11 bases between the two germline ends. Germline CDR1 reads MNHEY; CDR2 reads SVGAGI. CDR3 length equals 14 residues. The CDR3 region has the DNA TGTGCCAGCAGTGACAGAAGTCTCTACAATGAGCAGTTCTTC. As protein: CASSDRSLYNEQFF.

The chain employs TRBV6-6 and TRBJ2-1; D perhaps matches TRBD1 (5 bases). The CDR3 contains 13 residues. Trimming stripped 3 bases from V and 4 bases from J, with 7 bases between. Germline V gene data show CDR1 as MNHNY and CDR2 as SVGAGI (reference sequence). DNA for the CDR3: TGTGCCAGCAGTTATCAGGGTTACAATGAGCAGTTCTTC. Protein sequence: CASSYQGYNEQFF.

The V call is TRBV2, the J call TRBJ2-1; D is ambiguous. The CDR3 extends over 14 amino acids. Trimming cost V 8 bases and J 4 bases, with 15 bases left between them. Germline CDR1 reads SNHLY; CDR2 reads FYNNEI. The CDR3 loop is CASHSPVNYNEQFF. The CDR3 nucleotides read TGTGCCAGCCACAGCCCCGTCAATTACAATGAGCAGTTCTTC. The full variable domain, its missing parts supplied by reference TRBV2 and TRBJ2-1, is EPEVTQTPSHQVTQMGQEVILRCVPISNHLYFYWYRQILGQKVEFLVSFYNNEISEKSEIFDDQFSVERPDGSNFTLKIRSTKLEDSAMYFCASHSPVNYNEQFFGPGTRLTVL.

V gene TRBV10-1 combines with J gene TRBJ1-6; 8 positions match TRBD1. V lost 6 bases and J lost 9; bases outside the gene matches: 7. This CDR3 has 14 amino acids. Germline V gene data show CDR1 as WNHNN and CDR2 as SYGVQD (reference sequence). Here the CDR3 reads CASSRDRGSSPLHF. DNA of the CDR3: TGCGCCAGCAGCCGCGACAGGGGTAGTTCACCCCTCCACTTT.

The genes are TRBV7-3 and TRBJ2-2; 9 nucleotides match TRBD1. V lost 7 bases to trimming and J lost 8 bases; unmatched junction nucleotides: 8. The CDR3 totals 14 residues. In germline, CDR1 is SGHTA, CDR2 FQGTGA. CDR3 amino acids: CASTPDRGGGELFF. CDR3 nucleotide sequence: TGTGCCAGCACCCCGGACAGGGGAGGGGGGGAGCTGTTTTTT.

The CDR3 nucleotides are TGTGCCAGCACCCGGACAGGGGAACCGAATCAGCCCCAGCATTTT. It translates to CASTRTGEPNQPQHF. V usage is TRBV28 and J usage is TRBJ1-5, with 9 positions matching TRBD1. The CDR3 totals 15 residues. Germline-derived CDR1 and CDR2 are MDHEN and SYDVKM. J gave up 4 bases and V 7 bases, and 8 bases lay outside the gene matches.